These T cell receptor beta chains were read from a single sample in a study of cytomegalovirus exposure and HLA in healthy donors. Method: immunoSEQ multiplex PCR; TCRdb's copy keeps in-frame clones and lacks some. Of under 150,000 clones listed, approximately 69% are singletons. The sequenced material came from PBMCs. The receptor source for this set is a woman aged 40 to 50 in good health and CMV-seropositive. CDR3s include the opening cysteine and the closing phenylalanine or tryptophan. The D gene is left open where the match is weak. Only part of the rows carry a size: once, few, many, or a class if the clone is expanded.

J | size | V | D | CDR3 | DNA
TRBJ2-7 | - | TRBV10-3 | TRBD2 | CAISPGGTNGKAAYEQYF | TGTGCCATCAGTCCGGGGGGGACTAACGGGAAGGCGGCTTACGAGCAGTACTTC
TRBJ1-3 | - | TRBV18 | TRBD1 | CASSPLGTASGNTIYF | TGTGCCAGCTCACCCCTCGGGACAGCCTCTGGAAACACCATATATTTT
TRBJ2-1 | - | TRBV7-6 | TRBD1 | CASSSSGGNEQFF | TGTGCCAGCAGCTCCTCAGGGGGCAATGAGCAGTTCTTC
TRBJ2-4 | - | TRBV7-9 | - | CASSLRAGRTGLAKNIQYF | TGTGCCAGCAGCCTCAGGGCCGGCCGCACAGGGTTAGCCAAAAACATTCAGTACTTC
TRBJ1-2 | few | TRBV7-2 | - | CASSLGQPGLYTF | TGTGCCAGCAGCCTGGGACAACCGGGCCTCTACACCTTC
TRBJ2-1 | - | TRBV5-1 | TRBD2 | CASSLRLAGSLGEQFF | TGCGCCAGCAGCTTGCGACTAGCGGGATCCCTGGGGGAGCAGTTCTTC
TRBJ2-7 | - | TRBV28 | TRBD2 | CASRLAGVTYEQYF | TGTGCCAGCAGACTAGCGGGAGTAACCTACGAGCAGTACTTC
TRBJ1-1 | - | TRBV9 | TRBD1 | CASSGQGGQNTEAFF | TGTGCCAGCAGCGGACAGGGAGGACAGAACACTGAAGCTTTCTTT
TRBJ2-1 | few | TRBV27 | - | CASSYAATSYNEQFF | TGTGCCAGCAGTTACGCGGCTACTTCCTACAATGAGCAGTTCTTC
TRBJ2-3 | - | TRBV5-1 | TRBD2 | CASSLPRLAGGLTDTQYF | TGCGCCAGCAGTTTACCTAGACTAGCGGGGGGACTCACAGATACGCAGTATTTT
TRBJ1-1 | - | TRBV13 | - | CASRARGGGTEAFF | TGTGCCAGCAGAGCGCGAGGGGGGGGCACTGAAGCTTTCTTT
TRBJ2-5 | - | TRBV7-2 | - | CASSVDRDWGETQYF | TGTGCCAGCAGCGTCGACCGGGACTGGGGAGAGACCCAGTACTTC
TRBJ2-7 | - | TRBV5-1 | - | CASSFDRFYEQYF | TGCGCCAGCAGCTTCGACAGATTCTACGAGCAGTACTTC
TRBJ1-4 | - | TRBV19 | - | CASSIDLGVTTNEKLFF | TGTGCCAGTAGTATAGATCTGGGAGTCACAACTAATGAAAAACTGTTTTTT
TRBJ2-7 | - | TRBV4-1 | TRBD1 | CASSQEQGSYEQYF | TGCGCCAGCAGCCAAGAACAGGGGTCCTACGAGCAGTACTTC
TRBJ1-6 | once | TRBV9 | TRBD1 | CASSVGQVVGNSPLHF | TGTGCCAGCAGCGTCGGACAGGTTGTGGGGAATTCACCCCTCCACTTT
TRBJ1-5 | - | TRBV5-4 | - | CASSLGGPDSNQPQHF | TGTGCCAGCAGCTTGGGGGGCCCTGATAGCAATCAGCCCCAGCATTTT
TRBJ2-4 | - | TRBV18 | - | CASSPALGGFLAKNIQYF | TGTGCCAGCTCACCAGCTCTAGGGGGTTTTCTAGCCAAAAACATTCAGTACTTC
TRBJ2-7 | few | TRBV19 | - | CASSIRTGYEQYF | TGTGCCAGTAGTATACGGACTGGATACGAGCAGTACTTC
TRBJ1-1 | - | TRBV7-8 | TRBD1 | CASSVHRDRATEAFF | TGTGCCAGCAGCGTACACCGGGACAGGGCCACTGAAGCTTTCTTT
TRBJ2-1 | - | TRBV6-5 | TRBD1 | CASSSGQGNNNEQFF | TGTGCCAGCAGCTCCGGACAGGGAAATAACAATGAGCAGTTCTTC
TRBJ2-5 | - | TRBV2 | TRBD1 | CASQGAGETQYF | TGTGCCAGCCAGGGGGCAGGGGAGACCCAGTACTTC
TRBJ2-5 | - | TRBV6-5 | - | CASSYGGQETQYF | TGTGCCAGCAGTTATGGAGGACAAGAGACCCAGTACTTC